The 29 T cell receptor beta chains in this list originate from one sample, sequenced in a study of cytomegalovirus exposure and HLA in healthy donors. 60 Vbeta and 13 Jbeta primers were used in PCR. Clones were read by immunoSEQ multiplex PCR, and TCRdb kept only the in-frame ones, dropping some. The table lists roughly 150,000 clones, around 66% of them singletons, with 3% in the top ten. The sample taken for sequencing was PBMCs. These receptors originate from a woman between 25 and 40 years old in good health and CMV-seropositive.

The chain recombines TRBV18 with TRBJ1-4; D ambiguous. The CDR3 is made up of 14 amino acids. Trimming removed 4 bases from V and 3 bases from J, with 9 bases in between. The germline V gene has CDR1 KGHSH and CDR2 LQKENI. CDR3 loop: CASSQTGANEKLFF. The CDR3 coding sequence is TGTGCCAGCTCACAGACGGGAGCTAATGAAAAACTGTTTTTT.

This rearrangement joins TRBV7-5 to TRBJ2-7; the table assigns TRBD1, which was not confirmed against the DNA. TRBV7-5 is listed as a pseudogene. This CDR3 region has 16 residues. CDR3 protein: CVRSLASRDSTYEQYF. The CDR3 region has the DNA TGTGTCAGAAGCTTGGCGAGCCGGGACAGTACCTACGAGCAGTACTTC.

The rearrangement joins TRBV4-1 to TRBJ2-2, with D maybe TRBD1 (6 bases). From germline, CDR1 is MGHRA and CDR2 YSYEKL. The CDR3 has 16 amino acids. Trimming stripped 3 bases from V and 0 bases from J, with 11 bases between. The CDR3 region has the DNA TGCGCCAGCAGCCACTCGAGGGGGTCGAACACCGGGGAGCTGTTTTTT. It yields the protein CASSHSRGSNTGELFF.

The chain joins TRBV5-1 to TRBJ2-7; possible D gene TRBD1, 7 bases. The CDR3 runs 13 residues. Between the trimmed V and J ends, which lost 4 bases and 4 bases, there was a span of 12 bases. Germline values: CDR1 SGHRS, CDR2 YFSETQ. The CDR3 here is CASSGGTEYEQYF. The CDR3 DNA reads as TGCGCCAGCAGCGGGGGGACAGAATACGAGCAGTACTTC.

The chain carries TRBV5-1 and TRBJ2-1, with D tentatively TRBD2 (5 bases). V lost 2 bases and J 8 bases, leaving 8 bases between the germline ends. This CDR3 spans 12 amino acids. Germline CDR1 SGHRS, CDR2 YFSETQ. The CDR3 loop reads CASSFDYYEQFF. The CDR3 DNA follows: TGCGCCAGCAGCTTTGACTATTATGAGCAGTTCTTC.

This chain joins TRBV7-9 and TRBJ1-3, with unresolved D. V lost 1 base, J lost 0 bases, and 10 bases lay in between. The CDR3 covers 16 residues. CDR1 is SEHNR and CDR2 is FQNEAQ in the germline V gene (reference sequence). CDR3 in DNA: TGTGCCAGCAGCTTAGTTTGGGCCAGCTCTGGAAACACCATATATTTT. This gives the protein CASSLVWASSGNTIYF.

The table lists this clone with a few counts. Within the sample, other DNA sequences also encode this same CDR3. The rearrangement uses TRBV7-2 and TRBJ2-5, with TRBD1 as a possible D gene (5 bases). Trimming left V 1 base short and J 2 bases short, with 8 bases between. Germline V gene data show CDR1 as SGHTA and CDR2 as FQGNSA. The CDR3 sequence is 14 residues long. CDR3 coding DNA: TGTGCCAGCAGCTTAGGCCAGGGTCAAGAGACCCAGTACTTC. Amino acids: CASSLGQGQETQYF.

This clone came up once. The rearrangement joins TRBV27 to TRBJ2-7, with D possibly being TRBD2 (5 bases). Trimming left V 5 bases short and J 5 bases short, with 16 bases between. The CDR3 runs 14 residues. Germline V gene lookup returns CDR1 MNHEY and CDR2 SMNVEV (reference sequence). The CDR3 loop reads CASSPFGLIHEQYF. CDR3 nucleotides: TGTGCCAGCAGTCCATTCGGACTGATCCACGAGCAGTACTTC.

The chain is built from TRBV7-8 and TRBJ2-6; no clear D gene. V was cut by 2 bases and J by 1 base, with 6 bases left in between. The CDR3 totals 15 residues. Looked up from germline, CDR1 is SGHVS and CDR2 is FQNEAQ. The CDR3 is CASSLTLSGANVLTF. As DNA, the CDR3 is TGTGCCAGCAGCTTAACTTTGTCTGGGGCCAACGTCCTGACTTTC.

This clone was detected only once. V is TRBV29-1 and J is TRBJ2-3; 7 positions match TRBD2. CDR1 SQVTM and CDR2 ANQGSEA come from the germline V gene. V lost 7 bases to trimming and J lost 4 bases; unmatched junction nucleotides: 5. The CDR3 totals 12 residues. In nucleotides, the CDR3 is TGCAGCGCTGCACTAGCGTCAGATACGCAGTATTTT. Protein sequence: CSAALASDTQYF.

The genes are TRBV7-6 and TRBJ2-1, with a weak D call TRBD2 (5 bases). The V gene lost 6 bases and the J gene lost 7 bases, with 7 bases spanning the gap. The CDR3 is made up of 11 amino acids. Germline CDR1 SGHVS, CDR2 FNYEAQ. CDR3 loop: CASRSGNEQFF. In DNA, the CDR3 is TGTGCCAGCAGATCGGGAAATGAGCAGTTCTTC. The variable domain in full, completed from reference TRBV7-6 and TRBJ2-1, reads GAGVSQSPRYKVTKRGQDVALRCDPISGHVSLYWYRQALGQGPEFLTYFNYEAQQDKSGLPNDRFSAERPEGSISTLTIQRTEQRDSAMYRCASRSGNEQFFGPGTRLTVL.

The chain couples TRBV5-4 to TRBJ2-7, with 9 bases that match TRBD1. The CDR3 spans 14 residues. Unmatched junction bases numbered 4, after V lost 0 bases and J lost 6 bases. Germline V gives CDR1 SGHNT, CDR2 YYREEE (reference sequence). In nucleotides, the CDR3 is TGTGCCAGCAGCTTGGAAACAGGGGGCGTCGAGCAGTACTTC. Its translation: CASSLETGGVEQYF.

The V and J genes are TRBV4-1 and TRBJ1-6; D unclear. CDR1 is MGHRA and CDR2 is YSYEKL in the germline V gene. CDR3 length: 13 amino acids. Trimming left V 0 bases short and J 13 bases short, with 10 bases between. DNA of the CDR3: TGCGCCAGCAGCCAAGATTTGAGTTCCCCCCTCCACTTT. Encoded protein: CASSQDLSSPLHF.

This CDR3 is CSARDRDEKLFF. The CDR3 coding sequence is TGCAGCGCCAGGGACAGGGATGAAAAACTGTTTTTT. The chain has TRBV29-1 and TRBJ1-4; 9 bases fit TRBD1. V dropped 7 bases and J dropped 6; count of bases not matched to a gene: 3. The CDR3 is 12 residues long. The germline V gene has CDR1 SQVTM and CDR2 ANQGSEA.

The chain is built from TRBV4-1 and TRBJ1-2; D gene uncertain. The germline V gene has CDR1 MGHRA and CDR2 YSYEKL. The CDR3 sequence is 13 residues long. V lost 4 bases and J 6 bases, leaving 12 bases between the germline ends. CDR3 loop: CASSPSVSDGYTF. The CDR3, as DNA: TGCGCCAGCAGCCCTTCAGTATCCGATGGCTACACCTTC.

The chain couples TRBV5-5 to TRBJ1-1; D possibly corresponds to TRBD1 (6 bases). This CDR3 has 17 amino acids. The germline V gene has CDR1 SGHKS and CDR2 YYEKEE (reference sequence). Trimming cost V 2 bases and J 1 base, with 18 bases left between them. This chain's CDR3 is CASSFLLHRAGNTEAFF. The DNA of the CDR3 is TGTGCCAGCAGCTTCCTACTACACAGGGCGGGGAACACTGAAGCTTTCTTT.

Note on this clone: Compared with germline, one end of the junction differs, possibly owing to a read error. The CDR3: CASSGGAAIFFF. The CDR3, as DNA: TGTGCCAGCAGCGGGGGGGCAGCGATCTTCTTCTTC. The rearrangement joins TRBV7-6 to TRBJ1-2, with TRBD1 as a possible D gene (6 bases). Germline CDR1 and CDR2: SGHVS and FNYEAQ. The CDR3 is 12 residues long.

The genes are TRBV6-6 and TRBJ2-3; D ambiguous. Per germline, CDR1 MNHNY and CDR2 SVGAGI (reference sequence). CDR3 length: 13 amino acids. Between the trimmed V and J ends, which lost 6 bases and 5 bases, there was a span of 12 bases. The CDR3: CASRAIIIDTQYF. CDR3 DNA sequence: TGTGCCAGCAGGGCAATAATCATAGATACGCAGTATTTT.

V usage is TRBV4-1 and J usage is TRBJ2-7; 7 bases map to TRBD1. With V trimmed by 8 bases and J by 1 base, 11 bases remained unmatched. Germline V gives CDR1 MGHRA, CDR2 YSYEKL. This CDR3 region has 15 residues. CDR3 in amino acids: CASSQGQHNSYEQYF. CDR3 DNA: TGCGCCAGCTCCCAGGGACAGCACAATTCCTACGAGCAGTACTTC.

The chain links TRBV4-1 to TRBJ1-2; D is possibly TRBD1 (6 bases). The germline CDR1 and CDR2 sequences are MGHRA and YSYEKL. The CDR3 length is 14 residues. V was clipped by 6 bases and J by 0 bases, with 11 bases between them. The CDR3: CASSPTGANYGYTF. DNA for the CDR3: TGCGCCAGCAGTCCGACAGGAGCTAACTATGGCTACACCTTC.

The chain links TRBV5-1 to TRBJ2-7; 9 bases line up with TRBD1. Losses at the gene ends were 2 bases for V and 4 bases for J; bases not matched to a gene: 10. Per the germline V gene, CDR1 is SGHRS and CDR2 is YFSETQ. This CDR3 spans 16 amino acids. The CDR3 sequence: CASSLQSRGQGYEQYF. In DNA form, the CDR3 reads TGCGCCAGCAGCTTACAAAGTCGAGGACAGGGGTACGAGCAGTACTTC. The full variable domain, completed using reference TRBV5-1 and TRBJ2-7, is KAGVTQTPRYLIKTRGQQVTLSCSPISGHRSVSWYQQTPGQGLQFLFEYFSETQRNKGNFPGRFSGRQFSNSRSEMNVSTLELGDSALYLCASSLQSRGQGYEQYFGPGTRLTVT.

The V gene is TRBV28, the J gene TRBJ2-7; possible D gene TRBD1, 6 bases. The CDR3 is made up of 13 amino acids. In germline, CDR1 is MDHEN, CDR2 SYDVKM. Trimming left V 7 bases short and J 4 bases short, with 14 bases between. Written as DNA, the CDR3 is TGTGCCAGCATTTCCTCGGACAGTTACGAGCAGTACTTC. Translating gives CASISSDSYEQYF.

The rearrangement links TRBV10-3 to TRBJ2-3; TRBD2 matches at 8 bases. This CDR3 spans 16 amino acids. CDR1 ENHRY and CDR2 SYGVKD come from the germline V gene. V shed 2 bases and J 4 bases; nucleotides not matched to a gene: 8. The CDR3: CAISEPISGGPDTQYF. The CDR3 DNA is TGTGCCATCAGTGAGCCCATAAGCGGGGGACCAGATACGCAGTATTTT.

This chain links TRBV2 with TRBJ2-3; tentative D call: TRBD2 (7 bases). V was pared by 3 bases and J by 2 bases, with 18 bases between. The CDR3 is 17 amino acids. Germline V gives CDR1 SNHLY, CDR2 FYNNEI. As DNA, the CDR3 is TGTGCCAGCAGTGACCCGTTTCGCGGGGGCCTCACAGATACGCAGTATTTT. Protein sequence: CASSDPFRGGLTDTQYF.

The chain combines TRBV27 with TRBJ2-2, with D hard to call. Trimming cost V 3 bases and J 1 base, with 9 bases left between them. The CDR3 has 15 residues. Germline V gene sequence: CDR1 MNHEY, CDR2 SMNVEV (reference sequence). The CDR3 loop reads CASSFKERNTGELFF. CDR3 DNA sequence: TGTGCCAGCAGTTTTAAGGAGAGGAACACCGGGGAGCTGTTTTTT.

This clone was counted only a few times. The V call is TRBV9, the J call TRBJ2-1, with 14 bases that match TRBD2. The CDR3 has 17 residues. V lost 1 base to trimming and J lost 4 bases; unmatched junction nucleotides: 4. Germline V gives CDR1 SGDLS, CDR2 YYNGEE. CDR3 sequence (DNA): TGTGCCAGCAGCGTACAGGGACTAGCGGGGGAGTACAATGAGCAGTTCTTC. Translated, it gives CASSVQGLAGEYNEQFF.

The chain uses TRBV15 and TRBJ2-1; 7 positions agree with TRBD1. The CDR3 length is 18 residues. Germline lookup yields CDR1 LNHNV and CDR2 YYDKDF (reference sequence). V shed 3 bases and J 0 bases; nucleotides not matched to a gene: 11. CDR3 coding DNA: TGTGCCACCAGCAGTCTTCTCCTCCGGGACAGCTCCTACAATGAGCAGTTCTTC. Protein product: CATSSLLLRDSSYNEQFF.

This chain joins TRBV5-1 and TRBJ2-5; TRBD2 matches at 9 bases. This CDR3 comprises 15 residues. V gave up 0 bases and J gave up 2 bases; unmatched junction bases: 2. CDR1 and CDR2 (germline): SGHRS, YFSETQ. CDR3 protein: CASSLVTSGQETQYF. The CDR3 DNA sequence: TGCGCCAGCAGCTTGGTGACTAGCGGACAAGAGACCCAGTACTTC.

V and J are TRBV19 and TRBJ2-7; 8 bases map to TRBD2. Germline V gene lookup returns CDR1 LNHDA and CDR2 SQIVND (reference sequence). Trimming at V came to 5 bases and at J to 0 bases, leaving 6 bases not matched to a gene. This CDR3 has 15 amino acids. The CDR3 loop reads CASSGLAGLSYEQYF. The CDR3 nucleotides read TGTGCCAGTAGTGGATTAGCGGGGCTCTCCTACGAGCAGTACTTC.